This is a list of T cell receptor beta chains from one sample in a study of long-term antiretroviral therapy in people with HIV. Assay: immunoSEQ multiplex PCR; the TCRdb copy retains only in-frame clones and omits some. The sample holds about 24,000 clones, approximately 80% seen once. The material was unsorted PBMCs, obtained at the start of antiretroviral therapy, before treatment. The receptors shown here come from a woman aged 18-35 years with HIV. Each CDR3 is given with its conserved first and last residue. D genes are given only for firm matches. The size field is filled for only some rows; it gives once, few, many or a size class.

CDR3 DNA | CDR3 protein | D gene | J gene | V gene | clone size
TGTGCCACCAAGAGAGGGGCAGAGAACACTGAAGCTTTCTTT | CATKRGAENTEAFF | - | TRBJ1-1 | TRBV2 | -
TGTGCCAGCAGTTTAATTCCGAACGCCGGCTATGGCTACACCTTC | CASSLIPNAGYGYTF | - | TRBJ1-2 | TRBV27 | -
TGTGCCAGCAGCTTGCGGACAGGGGTGGCAGATACGCAGTATTTT | CASSLRTGVADTQYF | TRBD1 | TRBJ2-3 | TRBV5-6 | -
TGTGCCAGCAGCGTCGCGTCGTCTAATGAAAAACTGTTTTTT | CASSVASSNEKLFF | - | TRBJ1-4 | TRBV13 | -
TGCGCCAGCAGCTCGGACGGTAGTAACACTGAAGCTTTCTTT | CASSSDGSNTEAFF | - | TRBJ1-1 | TRBV5-1 | few
TGTGCCAGCAGTGAAGCAGAAAGGGGACTTGCCGGGGAGCTGTTTTTT | CASSEAERGLAGELFF | - | TRBJ2-2 | TRBV25-1 | -
TGTGCCAGCAGCCTGGACAGGCAGCCTCCCTACGAGCAGTACTTC | CASSLDRQPPYEQYF | TRBD1 | TRBJ2-7 | TRBV6-9 | -
TGCGCCAGCAGCGACCCCGGTGGACAGGGGAGAATTTCCGGGGAGCTGTTTTTT | CASSDPGGQGRISGELFF | TRBD1 | TRBJ2-2 | TRBV4-1 | -
TGTGCCAGCAGTTTAACGGTACAGGGGGCAGTATCCTACGAGCAGTACTTC | CASSLTVQGAVSYEQYF | TRBD1 | TRBJ2-7 | TRBV28 | -
TGTGCCAGCAGTAAAACAGGGGTGCATGAAAAACTGTTTTTT | CASSKTGVHEKLFF | TRBD1 | TRBJ1-4 | TRBV6-5 | -
TGTGCCAGCAGCCCGGACGGTTACAATGAGCAGTTCTTC | CASSPDGYNEQFF | - | TRBJ2-1 | TRBV7-9 | -
TGTGCCAGCAGCTTAACGCCTAACACCGGGGAGCTGTTTTTT | CASSLTPNTGELFF | - | TRBJ2-2 | TRBV7-3 | -
TGTGCCAGCAGTCCGCCGGGACAGGGGGCCTACAATGAGCAGTTCTTC | CASSPPGQGAYNEQFF | TRBD1 | TRBJ2-1 | TRBV28 | -